A single sample gave rise to the 29 T cell receptor beta chains below, sequenced in a study of OX40 agonist ivuxolimab in advanced cancers. Library prep was done by the immunoSEQ multiplex PCR assay. This is the immuneACCESS table as TCRdb keeps it, with only in-frame sequences that have V and J called. A part of the clones is gone; compared with another copy, unresolved V genes explain less than half, and the rest is unexplained. This sample has about 59,000 clones in its table, and over 70% of those were observed once. The ten largest clones take up approximately 0.41% of the sample. This material consisted of CD4+ or CD8+ T cells sorted from blood, taken in a trial of the OX40 agonist ivuxolimab. The receptors here all came from an adult with an advanced solid tumor such as melanoma, head and neck, liver or kidney cancer.

This chain joins TRBV4-3 and TRBJ2-7; TRBD2 agrees at 14 bases. CDR1 and CDR2 from the germline V gene are LGHNA and YSLEER. Unmatched junction bases numbered 2, after V lost 0 bases and J lost 4 bases. The CDR3 length is 16 residues. The CDR3 loop reads CASSQDGTSGRYEQYF. DNA of the CDR3: TGCGCCAGCAGCCAAGATGGGACTAGCGGGAGATACGAGCAGTACTTC.

V is TRBV6-5 and J is TRBJ1-5; the D is unclear. The V end lost 0 bases, the J end lost 2 bases, and 8 bases lay between the germline ends. Germline CDR1 and CDR2: MNHEY and SVGAGI. This CDR3 has 15 residues. The CDR3: CASSYSVSRNQPQHF. The DNA for the CDR3 is TGTGCCAGCAGTTACTCGGTCAGCCGCAATCAGCCCCAGCATTTT.

Here the CDR3 reads CSVVGFVGYIQYF. CDR3 coding DNA: TGCAGCGTTGTAGGGTTTGTTGGTTACATTCAGTACTTC. This chain links TRBV29-1 with TRBJ2-4; the D is unclear. CDR1 is SQVTM and CDR2 is ANQGSEA in the germline V gene. The V and J ends lost 4 bases and 8 bases respectively, with 15 bases between them. The CDR3 sequence is 13 residues long.

V usage is TRBV10-2 and J usage is TRBJ2-1; D is undetermined. This CDR3 comprises 20 residues. V lost 5 bases and J lost 0, with 26 bases in between. The germline gives CDR1 WSHSY, CDR2 SAAADI. For the CDR3, the DNA is TGCGCCAGCAGTCTTAGACTGACCCAGACACGTCGTGGCTCCTACAATGAGCAGTTCTTC. It yields the protein CASSLRLTQTRRGSYNEQFF.

This chain uses TRBV4-2 with TRBJ2-2, with 7 nucleotides matching TRBD1. Trimming at V came to 4 bases and at J to 4 bases, leaving 6 bases not matched to a gene. The CDR3 is made up of 15 amino acids. Germline V CDR1 and CDR2: LGHNA, YNFKEQ. DNA of the CDR3: TGTGCCAGCAGCCTTGACAGGGTAGCCACCGGGGAGCTGTTTTTT. Translated: CASSLDRVATGELFF.

The chain recombines TRBV12-5 with TRBJ1-5; no clear D gene. CDR3 size: 11 residues. V dropped 6 bases and J dropped 4 bases, with 4 bases sitting between them. Germline-derived CDR1 and CDR2 are LGHNT and FRNRAP. CDR3 residues: CASGLNQPQHF. Here the CDR3 DNA reads TGTGCTAGTGGATTAAATCAGCCCCAGCATTTT.

J is TRBJ1-4 and V is TRBV6-7, with TRBD1 matching 8 bases. TRBV6-7 is placed among ORFs of uncertain function. This CDR3 is 16 amino acids long. Trimming took 3 bases from V and 4 from J; bases not matched to a gene: 7. DNA for the CDR3: TGTGCCAGCAGTTATCCAAACAGGGGGGTTAATGAAAAACTGTTTTTT. Protein sequence: CASSYPNRGVNEKLFF.

The count of this clone is one. The V call is TRBV30, the J call TRBJ1-2; D remains ambiguous. The germline V gene encodes CDR1 GTSNPN and CDR2 SVGIG (reference sequence). The CDR3 sequence is 13 residues long. Trimming stripped 3 bases from V and 8 bases from J, with 16 bases between. DNA for the CDR3: TGTGCCTGGAGCTCTGGTCTACGGGGAGGCTACACCTTC. Protein: CAWSSGLRGGYTF. The full variable domain, completed using reference TRBV30 and TRBJ1-2, is SQTIHQWPATLVQPVGSPLSLECTVEGTSNPNLYWYRQAAGRGLQLLFYSVGIGQISSEVPQNLSASRPQDRQFILSSKKLLLSDSGFYLCAWSSGLRGGYTFGSGTRLTVV.

The rearrangement links TRBV2 to TRBJ2-2, with 8 bases aligning to TRBD2. V shed 6 bases, J shed 4 bases, and the junction held 4 bases outside the gene matches. This CDR3 spans 14 amino acids. CDR1 is SNHLY, CDR2 FYNNEI, per germline. CDR3 nucleotides: TGTGCCAGCAGCCCCCGGGAGGGCACCGGGGAGCTGTTTTTT. This encodes CASSPREGTGELFF.

The chain combines TRBV28 with TRBJ1-4; D remains ambiguous. The CDR3 extends over 13 amino acids. CDR1 and CDR2 from the germline V gene are MDHEN and SYDVKM. Trimming removed 8 bases from V and 0 bases from J, with 7 bases in between. CDR3 DNA: TGTGCCAGCCACGTGGCAACTAATGAAAAACTGTTTTTT. Amino acid sequence: CASHVATNEKLFF.

The chain links TRBV7-2 to TRBJ2-3; unclear D gene. Trimming removed 5 bases at V and 0 bases at J, with 9 bases between. The CDR3 consists of 14 residues. Germline values: CDR1 SGHTA, CDR2 FQGNSA. DNA for the CDR3: TGTGCCAGCAGCGTAAGCCATAGCACAGATACGCAGTATTTT. Translated, it gives CASSVSHSTDTQYF.

The chain recombines TRBV7-2 with TRBJ2-5; D possibly corresponds to TRBD2 (7 bases). Trimming removed 7 bases from V and 3 bases from J, with 15 bases in between. The CDR3 extends over 14 amino acids. Germline assignment: CDR1 SGHTA and CDR2 FQGNSA. CDR3 region: CASTVRGGKETQYF. The CDR3 nucleotides read TGTGCCAGCACCGTTAGGGGGGGTAAAGAGACCCAGTACTTC.

The CDR3 reads CASSDQGLFEQFF. The DNA for the CDR3 is TGTGCCAGCAGCGACCAGGGACTCTTTGAGCAGTTCTTC. The genes are TRBV7-3 and TRBJ2-1; D may be TRBD2 (6 bases). CDR1 SGHTA and CDR2 FQGTGA come from the germline V gene. The CDR3 runs to 13 residues. V dropped 5 bases and J dropped 9 bases, with 14 bases sitting between them.

V gene TRBV28 combines with J gene TRBJ2-2; 9 bases map to TRBD1. CDR3 length: 15 amino acids. Germline V gene sequence: CDR1 MDHEN, CDR2 SYDVKM. V lost 8 bases and J lost 2; bases outside the gene matches: 6. CDR3 DNA: TGTGCCAGCGGGCCGGGACAGGGAAACACCGGGGAGCTGTTTTTT. This encodes CASGPGQGNTGELFF.

The chain has TRBV5-1 and TRBJ2-5; D is unclear. V lost 1 base and J 0 bases, leaving 4 bases between the germline ends. This CDR3 contains 13 residues. Germline loops: CDR1 SGHRS, CDR2 YFSETQ. CDR3 sequence reads: CASSLTNQETQYF. CDR3 coding DNA: TGCGCCAGCAGCTTGACTAACCAAGAGACCCAGTACTTC.

This clone was seen a few times. The rearrangement uses TRBV18 and TRBJ1-5; 9 bases align to TRBD1. V lost 3 bases, J lost 0 bases, and 0 bases stayed unmatched. The CDR3 extends over 15 amino acids. Germline CDR1 KGHSH, CDR2 LQKENI. The CDR3, as DNA: TGTGCCAGCTCACCGGGACAGGGTAGCAATCAGCCCCAGCATTTT. The encoded protein is CASSPGQGSNQPQHF.

V is TRBV10-3 and J is TRBJ1-5; 8 nucleotides line up with TRBD1. The germline CDR1 and CDR2 sequences are ENHRY and SYGVKD. With V trimmed by 10 bases and J by 5 bases, 10 bases remained unmatched. This CDR3 comprises 14 residues. Here the CDR3 DNA reads TGTGCCACCCGACAGGGGTTGGGGGATCAGCCCCAGCATTTT. Its translation: CATRQGLGDQPQHF.

The chain is built from TRBV9 and TRBJ1-1; D remains ambiguous. Germline values: CDR1 SGDLS, CDR2 YYNGEE. The CDR3 contains 13 residues. Deletions cut 1 base from V and 1 base from J, with 5 bases between. The CDR3 nucleotides read TGTGCCAGCAGCGTACTTGAGAACACTGAAGCTTTCTTT. Amino acid sequence: CASSVLENTEAFF.

V is TRBV7-8 and J is TRBJ2-3; tentatively, D is TRBD1 or TRBD2 (5 bases each). The CDR3 has 14 residues. V lost 5 bases to trimming and J lost 5 bases, with 14 bases between them. Looked up from germline, CDR1 is SGHVS and CDR2 is FQNEAQ. The CDR3 is CASSPEGRGDTQYF. For the CDR3, the DNA is TGTGCCAGCAGCCCAGAGGGGAGAGGAGATACGCAGTATTTT.

The chain has TRBV7-2 and TRBJ1-2; TRBD1 matches at 7 bases. CDR3 length equals 14 residues. The ends lost 3 bases at V and 3 bases at J; junction bases unmatched: 4. Germline loops: CDR1 SGHTA, CDR2 FQGNSA. Here the CDR3 reads CASSFVQGDYGYTF. CDR3 nucleotide sequence: TGTGCCAGCAGCTTTGTTCAGGGGGACTATGGCTACACCTTC.

This chain uses TRBV30 with TRBJ1-2; TRBD1 is a possible D gene (5 bases). The CDR3 sequence is 16 residues long. CDR1 and CDR2 from the germline V gene are GTSNPN and SVGIG (reference sequence). The V gene lost 3 bases and the J gene lost 3 bases, with 20 bases spanning the gap. CDR3: CAWREPGRLADYGYTF. CDR3 coding DNA: TGTGCCTGGAGGGAACCGGGACGCCTGGCCGACTATGGCTACACCTTC. Together with reference TRBV30 and TRBJ1-2, the CDR3 gives the full variable domain: SQTIHQWPATLVQPVGSPLSLECTVEGTSNPNLYWYRQAAGRGLQLLFYSVGIGQISSEVPQNLSASRPQDRQFILSSKKLLLSDSGFYLCAWREPGRLADYGYTFGSGTRLTVV.

This clone was detected only a few times. This chain joins TRBV4-2 and TRBJ1-1; D not certain. Trimming cost V 2 bases and J 1 base, with 14 bases left between them. The CDR3 runs 16 residues. Germline CDR1 reads LGHNA; CDR2 reads YNFKEQ. The CDR3 bases are TGTGCCAGCAGCCAACTCAAGATCGTCCAGAACACTGAAGCTTTCTTT. Amino acids: CASSQLKIVQNTEAFF.

There are a few counts of this clone. The chain couples TRBV28 to TRBJ1-1; D ambiguous. V gave up 3 bases and J gave up 1 base, with 6 bases separating them. CDR3 length: 13 amino acids. Germline V CDR1 and CDR2: MDHEN, SYDVKM. CDR3 in DNA: TGTGCCAGCAGTTTTGGAGAGAACACTGAAGCTTTCTTT. Its protein is CASSFGENTEAFF.

In its sample, this clone was seen a few times. The gene calls are TRBV10-1 and TRBJ1-5; TRBD1 aligns across 12 bases. CDR1 and CDR2 (germline): WNHNN, SYGVQD (reference sequence). This CDR3 has 18 amino acids. V lost 11 bases to trimming and J lost 0 bases; unmatched junction nucleotides: 14. CDR3 nucleotides: TGCGCCGCTCGCCGGGACAGGGGGCGAGGGGATAGCAATCAGCCCCAGCATTTT. This gives the protein CAARRDRGRGDSNQPQHF.

The genes are TRBV5-1 and TRBJ2-2; no reliable D call. The V gene's germline CDR1 is SGHRS and CDR2 YFSETQ. V lost 2 bases, J lost 6 bases, and 8 bases lay in between. There are 13 residues in the CDR3. The CDR3 DNA reads TGCGCCAGCAGCTTCCGGGTGTCCGGGGAGCTGTTTTTT. Encoded protein: CASSFRVSGELFF.

This chain uses TRBV6-1 with TRBJ1-3; maybe TRBD1 (5 bases). Between the trimmed V and J ends, which lost 6 bases and 4 bases, there was a span of 16 bases. The germline CDR1 and CDR2 sequences are MNHNS and SASEGT. CDR3 size: 15 residues. CDR3 DNA sequence: TGTGCCAGCAGAATATCCGGGACGGTAGGAAACACCATATATTTT. This codes for CASRISGTVGNTIYF.

V usage is TRBV7-9 and J usage is TRBJ2-3; D perhaps matches TRBD2 (5 bases). V lost 2 bases, J lost 5 bases, and 8 bases lay in between. The CDR3 runs to 13 residues. Germline CDR1 and CDR2: SEHNR and FQNEAQ (reference sequence). CDR3: CASSLREGDTQYF. The CDR3 nucleotides read TGTGCCAGCAGCTTACGGGAAGGAGATACGCAGTATTTT.

This chain joins TRBV28 and TRBJ2-7, with D maybe TRBD2 (5 bases). V lost 5 bases and J 1 base, leaving 6 bases between the germline ends. The CDR3 is 12 amino acids. Germline CDR1 MDHEN, CDR2 SYDVKM. CDR3 sequence: CASSPGSYEQYF. CDR3 nucleotide sequence: TGTGCCAGCAGTCCGGGGTCCTACGAGCAGTACTTC.

This sequence joins TRBV2 and TRBJ1-3; 9 bases fit TRBD1. V gave up 0 bases and J gave up 2 bases; unmatched junction bases: 2. Germline CDR1 reads SNHLY; CDR2 reads FYNNEI. The CDR3 has 16 amino acids. In DNA form, the CDR3 reads TGTGCCAGCAGTGAAGCGGGACAGGGCCCTGGAAACACCATATATTTT. Its translation is CASSEAGQGPGNTIYF.